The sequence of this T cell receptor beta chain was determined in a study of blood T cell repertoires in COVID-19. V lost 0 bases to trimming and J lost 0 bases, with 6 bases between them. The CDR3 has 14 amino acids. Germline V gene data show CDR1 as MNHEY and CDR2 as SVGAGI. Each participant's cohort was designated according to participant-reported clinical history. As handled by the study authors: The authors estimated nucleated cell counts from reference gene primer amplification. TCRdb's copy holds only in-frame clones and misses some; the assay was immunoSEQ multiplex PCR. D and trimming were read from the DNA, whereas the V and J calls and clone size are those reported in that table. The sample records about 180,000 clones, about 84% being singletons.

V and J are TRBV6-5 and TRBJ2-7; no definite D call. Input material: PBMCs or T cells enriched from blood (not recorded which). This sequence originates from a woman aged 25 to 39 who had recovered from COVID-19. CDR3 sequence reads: CASSYSSTSYEQYF. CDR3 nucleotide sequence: TGTGCCAGCAGTTACTCGTCTACCTCCTACGAGCAGTACTTC.